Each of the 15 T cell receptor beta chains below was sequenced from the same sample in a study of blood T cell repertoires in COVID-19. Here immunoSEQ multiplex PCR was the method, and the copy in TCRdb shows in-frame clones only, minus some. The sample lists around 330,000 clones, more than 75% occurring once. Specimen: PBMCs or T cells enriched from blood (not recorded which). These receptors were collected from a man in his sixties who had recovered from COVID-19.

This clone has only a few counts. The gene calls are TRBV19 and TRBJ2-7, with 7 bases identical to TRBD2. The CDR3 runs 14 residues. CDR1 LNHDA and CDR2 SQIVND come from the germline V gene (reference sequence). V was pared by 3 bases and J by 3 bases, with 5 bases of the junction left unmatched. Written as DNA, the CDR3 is TGTGCCAGTAGTATTGGGGGGGGAATCTACGAGCAGTACTTC. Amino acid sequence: CASSIGGGIYEQYF.

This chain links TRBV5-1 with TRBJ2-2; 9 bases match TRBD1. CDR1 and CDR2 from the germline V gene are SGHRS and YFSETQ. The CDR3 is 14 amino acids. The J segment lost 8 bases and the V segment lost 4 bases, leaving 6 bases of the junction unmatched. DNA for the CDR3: TGCGCCAGCAGCCTGGACAGGGGTGGAGGGGAGCTGTTTTTT. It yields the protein CASSLDRGGGELFF.

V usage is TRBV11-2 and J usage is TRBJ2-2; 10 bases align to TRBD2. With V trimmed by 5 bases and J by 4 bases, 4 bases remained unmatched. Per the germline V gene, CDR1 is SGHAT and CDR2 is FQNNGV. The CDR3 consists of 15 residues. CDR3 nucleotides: TGTGCCAGCAGCATGGTAGCGGGGGGCACCGGGGAGCTGTTTTTT. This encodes CASSMVAGGTGELFF.

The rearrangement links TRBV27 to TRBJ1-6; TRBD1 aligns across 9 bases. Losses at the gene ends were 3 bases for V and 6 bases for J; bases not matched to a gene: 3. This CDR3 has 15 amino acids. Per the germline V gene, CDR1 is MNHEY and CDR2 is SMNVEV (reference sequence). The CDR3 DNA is TGTGCCAGCAGTTTTGGGACAGGGATTAATTCACCCCTCCACTTT. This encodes CASSFGTGINSPLHF.

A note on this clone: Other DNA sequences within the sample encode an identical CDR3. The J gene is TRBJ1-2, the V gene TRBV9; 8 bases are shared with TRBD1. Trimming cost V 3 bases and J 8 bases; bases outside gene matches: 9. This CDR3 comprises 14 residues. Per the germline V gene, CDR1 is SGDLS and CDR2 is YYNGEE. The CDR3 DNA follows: TGTGCCAGCAGCGCTGACAGGGGTCTCGGCGGCTACACCTTC. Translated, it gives CASSADRGLGGYTF.

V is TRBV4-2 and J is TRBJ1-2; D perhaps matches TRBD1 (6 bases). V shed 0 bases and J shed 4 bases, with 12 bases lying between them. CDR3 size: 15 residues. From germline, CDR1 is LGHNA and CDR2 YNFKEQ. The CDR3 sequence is CASSQDPDRFYGYTF. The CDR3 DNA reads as TGTGCCAGCAGCCAAGATCCGGACAGATTCTATGGCTACACCTTC.

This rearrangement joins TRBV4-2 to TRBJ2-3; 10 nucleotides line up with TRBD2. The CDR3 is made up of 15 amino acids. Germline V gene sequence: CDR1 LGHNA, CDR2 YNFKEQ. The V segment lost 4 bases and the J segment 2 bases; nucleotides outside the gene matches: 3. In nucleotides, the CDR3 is TGTGCCAGCAGCCTCCTAGCGGGGGTCACAGATACGCAGTATTTT. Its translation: CASSLLAGVTDTQYF.

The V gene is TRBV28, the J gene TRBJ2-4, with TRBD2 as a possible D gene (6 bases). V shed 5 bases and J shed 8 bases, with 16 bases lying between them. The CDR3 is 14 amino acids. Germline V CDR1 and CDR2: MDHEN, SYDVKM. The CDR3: CASSPTGSGYIQYF. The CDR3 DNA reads TGTGCCAGCAGTCCCACCGGGAGCGGGTACATTCAGTACTTC.

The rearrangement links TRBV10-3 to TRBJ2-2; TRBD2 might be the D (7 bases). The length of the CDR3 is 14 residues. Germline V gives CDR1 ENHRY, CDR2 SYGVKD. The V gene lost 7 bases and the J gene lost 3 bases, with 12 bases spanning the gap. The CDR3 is CAIKGGPDTGELFF. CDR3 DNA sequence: TGTGCCATCAAGGGGGGGCCGGACACCGGGGAGCTGTTTTTT.

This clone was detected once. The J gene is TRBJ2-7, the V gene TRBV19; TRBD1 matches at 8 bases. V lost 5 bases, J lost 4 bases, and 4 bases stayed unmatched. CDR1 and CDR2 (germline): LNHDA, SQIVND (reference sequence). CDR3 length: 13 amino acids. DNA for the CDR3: TGTGCCAGTAGTTCGGACAGGGCATACGAGCAGTACTTC. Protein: CASSSDRAYEQYF.

CDR3 DNA: TGTGCCACTGACAGACCAAACTATGGCTACACCTTC. Encoded protein: CATDRPNYGYTF. This chain links TRBV7-8 with TRBJ1-2; tentative D call: TRBD1 (5 bases). Trimming shortened V by 10 bases and J by 2 bases, and 11 bases separated the two germline ends. The germline gives CDR1 SGHVS, CDR2 FQNEAQ. CDR3 length: 12 amino acids.

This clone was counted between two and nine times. CDR3 region: CSARESGANVLTF. The CDR3 DNA reads as TGCAGCGCTAGGGAGTCCGGGGCCAACGTCCTGACTTTC. The chain has TRBV29-1 and TRBJ2-6; D might be TRBD2 (5 bases). Between the trimmed V and J ends, which lost 7 bases and 4 bases, there was a span of 11 bases. Per the germline V gene, CDR1 is SQVTM and CDR2 is ANQGSEA. The CDR3 is 13 amino acids.

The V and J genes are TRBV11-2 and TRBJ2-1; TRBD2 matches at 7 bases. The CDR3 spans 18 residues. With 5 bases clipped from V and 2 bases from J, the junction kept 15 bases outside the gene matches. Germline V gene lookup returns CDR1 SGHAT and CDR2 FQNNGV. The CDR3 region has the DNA TGTGCCAGCAGCAGCCTGGGGCGGGGCGGGAGTACCTACAATGAGCAGTTCTTC. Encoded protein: CASSSLGRGGSTYNEQFF.

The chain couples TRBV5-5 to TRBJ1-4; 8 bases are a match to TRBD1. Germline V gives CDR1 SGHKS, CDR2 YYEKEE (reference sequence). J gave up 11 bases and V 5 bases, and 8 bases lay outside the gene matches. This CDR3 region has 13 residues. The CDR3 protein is CASSSRTGPKLFF. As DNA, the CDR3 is TGTGCCAGCAGTTCCCGGACAGGGCCGAAACTGTTTTTT.

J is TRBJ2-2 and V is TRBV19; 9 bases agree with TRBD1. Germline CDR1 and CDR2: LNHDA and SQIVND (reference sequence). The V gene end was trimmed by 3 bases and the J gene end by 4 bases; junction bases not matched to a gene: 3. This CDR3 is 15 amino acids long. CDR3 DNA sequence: TGTGCCAGTAGTATGGTGACAGGGGGCACCGGGGAGCTGTTTTTT. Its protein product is CASSMVTGGTGELFF.